Following are 24 T cell receptor beta chains from one sample sequenced in a study of cytomegalovirus exposure and HLA in healthy donors. Method: immunoSEQ multiplex PCR; TCRdb's copy keeps in-frame clones and lacks some. This sample has 95,000 to 150,000 clones, with around nine tenths found just once. The sequenced sample was PBMCs. These receptors were taken from a woman aged 18 to 35 in good health and CMV-seropositive.

The CDR3 region is CATNLGGPAGELFF. CDR3 DNA: TGTGCCACTAACCTGGGGGGGCCGGCCGGGGAGCTGTTTTTT. The chain is built from TRBV19 and TRBJ2-2; possible D gene TRBD2, 7 bases. The ends were cut back, 10 bases at V and 6 bases at J, with 18 bases in the middle. Germline loops: CDR1 LNHDA, CDR2 SQIVND (reference sequence). The CDR3 spans 14 residues.

The V call is TRBV4-2, the J call TRBJ1-2; 7 bases map to TRBD1. The ends lost 4 bases at V and 6 bases at J; junction bases unmatched: 14. This CDR3 has 16 residues. The germline CDR1 and CDR2 sequences are LGHNA and YNFKEQ. The CDR3 loop reads CASSPSLVQGFNGYTF. CDR3 DNA: TGTGCCAGCAGCCCGAGCTTGGTACAGGGGTTTAATGGCTACACCTTC.

The chain links TRBV29-1 to TRBJ1-4, with D possibly being TRBD1 (6 bases). The ends were cut back, 0 bases at V and 10 bases at J, with 15 bases in the middle. The CDR3 runs to 14 residues. CDR1 and CDR2 from the germline V gene are SQVTM and ANQGSEA. The CDR3 is CSVEDPTGSGKLFF. CDR3 bases: TGCAGCGTTGAAGATCCCACAGGGAGCGGAAAACTGTTTTTT.

V gene TRBV5-1 combines with J gene TRBJ2-7, with D maybe TRBD1 (6 bases). Germline assignment: CDR1 SGHRS and CDR2 YFSETQ. With 0 bases removed from V and 4 bases from J, the gap between germline ends came to 11 bases. This CDR3 spans 14 amino acids. As DNA, the CDR3 is TGCGCCAGCAGCTTGGGGGGGCAATCATACGAGCAGTACTTC. Translated, it gives CASSLGGQSYEQYF.

This clone has only a few counts. This rearrangement joins TRBV2 to TRBJ1-6; TRBD1 aligns across 7 bases. Looked up from germline, CDR1 is SNHLY and CDR2 is FYNNEI. The V gene end was trimmed by 8 bases and the J gene end by 6 bases; junction bases not matched to a gene: 4. The CDR3 spans 13 residues. In DNA, the CDR3 is TGTGCCAGCGTGGGGACAGTTAATTCACCCCTCCACTTT. Its translation: CASVGTVNSPLHF. The whole variable domain, remainder taken from reference TRBV2 and TRBJ1-6, is EPEVTQTPSHQVTQMGQEVILRCVPISNHLYFYWYRQILGQKVEFLVSFYNNEISEKSEIFDDQFSVERPDGSNFTLKIRSTKLEDSAMYFCASVGTVNSPLHFGNGTRLTVT.

The rearrangement links TRBV5-1 to TRBJ2-1; possible D gene TRBD2, 6 bases. The ends were cut back, 4 bases at V and 4 bases at J, with 15 bases in the middle. This CDR3 contains 15 residues. Germline CDR1 SGHRS, CDR2 YFSETQ. The CDR3 loop reads CASSLSGGIYNEQFF. CDR3 in DNA: TGCGCCAGCAGCCTGTCCGGAGGGATATACAATGAGCAGTTCTTC.

The chain combines TRBV11-2 with TRBJ2-7; TRBD1 aligns across 12 bases. Germline V gene lookup returns CDR1 SGHAT and CDR2 FQNNGV. After removal of 5 bases from V and 6 bases from J, the junction contained 8 bases not matched to a gene. This CDR3 is 15 amino acids long. The CDR3 nucleotides are TGTGCCAGCAGCCAGGGGACAGGGGGCTTCTCCGAGCAGTACTTC. This encodes CASSQGTGGFSEQYF.

The V call is TRBV9, the J call TRBJ2-3; 11 nucleotides agree with TRBD2. Germline CDR1 is SGDLS and CDR2 is YYNGEE. The CDR3 extends over 14 amino acids. V dropped 4 bases and J dropped 5; count of bases not matched to a gene: 3. The DNA for the CDR3 is TGTGCCAGCAGCACTGGGACTAGCGGAGATACGCAGTATTTT. Its translation is CASSTGTSGDTQYF.

This clone was detected once. The chain couples TRBV11-1 to TRBJ1-6; a weak D match, TRBD1 (5 bases). Trimming left V 4 bases short and J 12 bases short, with 13 bases between. This CDR3 is built from 13 residues. CDR1 and CDR2 (germline): SGHAT, FQDESV (reference sequence). The CDR3 DNA is TGTGCCAGCAGCTCCGGACAAATCGGACCCCTCCACTTT. Its protein product is CASSSGQIGPLHF. The variable domain in full, completed from reference TRBV11-1 and TRBJ1-6, reads EAEVAQSPRYKITEKSQAVAFWCDPISGHATLYWYRQILGQGPELLVQFQDESVVDDSQLPKDRFSAERLKGVDSTLKIQPAELGDSAMYLCASSSGQIGPLHFGNGTRLTVT.

This chain joins TRBV2 and TRBJ2-7, with 10 bases fitting TRBD2. The CDR3 spans 14 residues. Germline V gives CDR1 SNHLY, CDR2 FYNNEI. V lost 6 bases and J lost 2; bases outside the gene matches: 4. Written as DNA, the CDR3 is TGTGCCAGCAGGAGCGGGAGGGCAACCTACGAGCAGTACTTC. It is translated as CASRSGRATYEQYF. The complete variable domain, with remaining parts taken from reference TRBV2 and TRBJ2-7, reads EPEVTQTPSHQVTQMGQEVILRCVPISNHLYFYWYRQILGQKVEFLVSFYNNEISEKSEIFDDQFSVERPDGSNFTLKIRSTKLEDSAMYFCASRSGRATYEQYFGPGTRLTVT.

The chain combines TRBV6-1 with TRBJ2-7, with TRBD1 identical over 9 bases. CDR1 is MNHNS, CDR2 SASEGT, per germline. Germline trimming cut 10 bases from V and 6 bases from J; bases unmatched to any gene: 16. There are 15 residues in the CDR3. The CDR3 DNA reads as TGTGCCATCAGGTCCCGGGACAGGGAGGTGGGCGAGCAGTACTTC. Its translation: CAIRSRDREVGEQYF.

The gene calls are TRBV7-2 and TRBJ2-3, with 7 positions matching TRBD2. Trimming at V came to 7 bases and at J to 2 bases, leaving 6 bases not matched to a gene. Germline CDR1 is SGHTA and CDR2 is FQGNSA. CDR3 length: 14 amino acids. The CDR3 DNA reads TGTGCCAGCACCGTGACTAGCCACACAGATACGCAGTATTTT. Translated, it gives CASTVTSHTDTQYF.

The J gene is TRBJ2-7, the V gene TRBV6-1; tentatively, D is TRBD1 (5 bases). The V gene's germline CDR1 is MNHNS and CDR2 SASEGT. V was pared by 0 bases and J by 9 bases, with 21 bases between. The CDR3 spans 16 residues. CDR3 DNA sequence: TGTGCCAGCAGTGAAGCTATCGGCAGGGTAACGGGTCGGCAGTACTTC. This translates into CASSEAIGRVTGRQYF.

The V gene is TRBV5-1, the J gene TRBJ1-2, with 12 bases aligning to TRBD1. CDR3 length: 14 residues. The trim removed 4 bases at V and 8 bases at J, leaving 6 bases unmatched. Germline values: CDR1 SGHRS, CDR2 YFSETQ. In nucleotides, the CDR3 is TGCGCCAGCAGCGGCGGGACAGGGGGCCGAGGCTACACCTTC. This encodes CASSGGTGGRGYTF. The full variable domain, in which reference TRBV5-1 and TRBJ1-2 provide the parts outside the CDR3, is KAGVTQTPRYLIKTRGQQVTLSCSPISGHRSVSWYQQTPGQGLQFLFEYFSETQRNKGNFPGRFSGRQFSNSRSEMNVSTLELGDSALYLCASSGGTGGRGYTFGSGTRLTVV.

The chain uses TRBV7-2 and TRBJ2-1, with D perhaps TRBD1 (5 bases). From germline, CDR1 is SGHTA and CDR2 FQGNSA. The CDR3 extends over 12 amino acids. V was trimmed by 5 bases and J by 9 bases, leaving 11 bases between them. CDR3 coding DNA: TGTGCCAGCAGCGCAGGGATAGGTGAGCAGTTCTTC. This encodes CASSAGIGEQFF.

This sequence joins TRBV11-2 and TRBJ1-1; D gene unclear. The CDR3 runs 13 residues. CDR1 and CDR2 (germline): SGHAT, FQNNGV. V was shortened by 3 bases and J by 1 base, with 6 bases between the two germline ends. As DNA, the CDR3 is TGTGCCAGCAGCTTTGGAGAGAACACTGAAGCTTTCTTT. This codes for CASSFGENTEAFF.

The chain joins TRBV11-1 to TRBJ2-3, with 10 bases lining up with TRBD2. The germline gives CDR1 SGHAT, CDR2 FQDESV (reference sequence). V was clipped by 5 bases and J by 3 bases; unmatched bases: 8. CDR3 length: 16 amino acids. The CDR3 nucleotides read TGTGCCAGCAGCCCTCGGACTAGCGGTGGGACAGATACGCAGTATTTT. Residues: CASSPRTSGGTDTQYF.

This clone was recorded only once. The rearrangement uses TRBV5-5 and TRBJ2-7; TRBD2 matches 11 bases. V was pared by 4 bases and J by 0 bases, with 6 bases of the junction left unmatched. This CDR3 has 16 residues. Germline V gives CDR1 SGHKS, CDR2 YYEKEE (reference sequence). This CDR3 is CASSPSGLAGSYEQYF. CDR3 sequence (DNA): TGTGCCAGCAGCCCTTCAGGACTAGCGGGCTCCTACGAGCAGTACTTC.

In this sample, this clone turned up once. This chain uses TRBV18 with TRBJ2-5; 12 positions match TRBD2. The CDR3 has 15 residues. Trimming at V came to 6 bases and at J to 2 bases, leaving 4 bases not matched to a gene. CDR1 and CDR2 from the germline V gene are KGHSH and LQKENI. The CDR3 bases are TGTGCCAGCTCCCGAGGACTAGCGGGACAAGAGACCCAGTACTTC. Amino acids: CASSRGLAGQETQYF.

The chain employs TRBV18 and TRBJ2-1, with 14 bases identical to TRBD2. This CDR3 spans 17 amino acids. Germline V lookup: CDR1 KGHSH, CDR2 LQKENI. V lost 3 bases, J lost 12 bases, and 13 bases stayed unmatched. The CDR3 nucleotides read TGTGCCAGCTCACCCCCGGGACTAGCGGGGGCGTCCCCTGGGCAGTTCTTC. It specifies CASSPPGLAGASPGQFF.

The chain links TRBV4-1 to TRBJ2-1; 8 bases fit TRBD1. Looked up from germline, CDR1 is MGHRA and CDR2 is YSYEKL. With 1 base clipped from V and 3 bases from J, the junction kept 5 bases outside the gene matches. The CDR3 spans 16 residues. CDR3 sequence reads: CASSQGTGQGYNEQFF. The CDR3 region has the DNA TGCGCCAGCAGCCAAGGTACAGGACAGGGCTACAATGAGCAGTTCTTC.

The chain has TRBV2 and TRBJ1-2; D is perhaps TRBD1 (6 bases). With 6 bases removed from V and 4 bases from J, the gap between germline ends came to 15 bases. There are 14 residues in the CDR3. Germline CDR1 SNHLY, CDR2 FYNNEI. In nucleotides, the CDR3 is TGTGCCAGCAGAATCGGACAGCCGCGCTATGGCTACACCTTC. It codes for CASRIGQPRYGYTF.

The V and J genes are TRBV4-2 and TRBJ2-2; possibly TRBD2 for D (6 bases). V lost 3 bases, J lost 3 bases, and 17 bases lay in between. CDR3 length: 17 residues. Germline assignment: CDR1 LGHNA and CDR2 YNFKEQ. In DNA, the CDR3 is TGTGCCAGCAGCCAGACGAGTGTGAGGAGGGACACCGGGGAGCTGTTTTTT. It specifies CASSQTSVRRDTGELFF.

This clone showed up just once. The J gene is TRBJ1-1, the V gene TRBV20-1; the D gene is possibly TRBD1 (6 bases). The V gene's germline CDR1 is DFQATT and CDR2 SNEGSKA (reference sequence). CDR3 length: 11 amino acids. V was cut by 6 bases and J by 11 bases, with 16 bases left in between. CDR3 in amino acids: CSAADRNGAFF. DNA for the CDR3: TGCAGTGCGGCAGACAGGAACGGGGCTTTCTTT.